The present TCR beta chain was sequenced within a study of graft-versus-host responses after intestinal transplantation (TCRdb year 2021). Context from the whole study: Multivisceral, liver-intestinal, or isolated intestinal transplants were received by the recipients. All recipients received anti-thymocyte globulin induction followed by maintenance tacrolimus and steroids for roughly three years. After intestinal transplantation, graft-versus-host and host-versus-graft alloreactive T cell clones in the graft, circulation and bone marrow were tracked using bulk TCR-beta CDR3 sequencing. Alloreactive clones were identified by sequencing pre-transplant mixed lymphocyte reaction products and comparing them with unstimulated pre-transplant donor and recipient T cells. The cohort enrolled about two dozen intestinal transplant recipients, one of whom was a retransplant, and a few patients without pretransplant specimens were excluded. A peak of at least 4% donor T cells among recipient peripheral blood mononuclear cells was the definition used for donor T cell macrochimerism. Rather than being sequenced by the commercial service, samples from three later patients were sequenced in-house on an Illumina MiSeq and processed with MiXCR.

Sample time point, as interpreted from the label and publication: cells obtained before transplantation from donor or recipient. CD3+CD4+ and CD3+CD8+ populations were FACS-sorted from unstimulated pre-transplant donor and recipient cells taken from spleen or lymph nodes. The paper's findings and limits, for the study overall: The conclusions were limited by the relatively low number and heterogeneity of the intestinal transplant patients. Early after transplant, peak levels of circulating GvH clones were associated with declines in HvG clones. High GvH to HvG T cell clonal ratios were observed in the allografts of patients with donor T cell macrochimerism. GvH clones turned up in recipient bone marrow, with some appearing earlier in ileal mucosa or blood, a pattern consistent with an intestinal mucosal origin.

Including cysteine and phenylalanine, the CDR3 has 15 amino acids. Only the CDR3 DNA is retained, 45 bases long and in frame from the first base. CDR1 and CDR2 (SEHNR, FQNEAQ) derive from the germline V gene (reference sequence). Germline trimming amounts to 5 bases on V and 6 bases on J, with 10 as the count of junction bases outside the gene matches. Comments on this clone: Its antigen is currently not known. Base qualities were left out, and no much larger clone turns up one base away.

Libraries were constructed by the immunoSEQ multiplex PCR assay. For most patients, genomic DNA was isolated using the Qiagen DNeasy Blood and Tissue Kit and was shipped frozen to Adaptive Biotechnologies for TCR sequencing. For most patients, genomic DNA was subjected to high-throughput TCR-beta CDR3 sequencing by Adaptive Biotechnologies. In the paper's pipeline: Adaptive's ImmunoSEQ software was the source of the TCR sequencing data for roughly 19 patients, while three other patients were processed with MiXCR and VDJtools. CD4 versus CD8 sorting errors were corrected by removing sequences found in both subsets at a frequency ratio below 5:1. CDR3 nucleotide sequences shared by donor and recipient were removed because the origin of these sequences could not be assigned. To count as alloreactive, a clone needed at least 2-fold expansion over unstimulated cells and a minimum CFSE-low frequency of 0.002% (template counts) or 0.001% (read counts). Clones detected in sequenced pre-transplant spleen, lymph node, or MLR CFSE-low populations of the donor or recipient were defined as mappable. The cumulative frequency of alloreactive clones was calculated as a percentage of all sequences, weighted by copy number. This is the immuneACCESS table as TCRdb keeps it, with only in-frame sequences that have V and J called. A part of the clones is gone; compared with another copy, unresolved V genes explain less than half, and the rest is unexplained. Clonal size and the V and J genes are those of that table, whereas D and trimming came from the DNA. The sample table holds over 100,000 clones, of which 85% to 95% were seen once. The biggest ten clones account for more than 0.1% of the sample.

The receptor comes from a human donor who received an intestinal transplant. Sequencing was performed on unstimulated CD4+ T cells sorted from spleen or lymph node cells, taken before intestinal transplant. The rearrangement combines TRBV7-9 with TRBJ2-7, with 10 middle bases fitting TRBD2. The DNA sequence is TGTGCCAGCAGCCAGTGGACTAGCGGAGCACGCGAGCAGTACTTC. It specifies CASSQWTSGAREQYF.